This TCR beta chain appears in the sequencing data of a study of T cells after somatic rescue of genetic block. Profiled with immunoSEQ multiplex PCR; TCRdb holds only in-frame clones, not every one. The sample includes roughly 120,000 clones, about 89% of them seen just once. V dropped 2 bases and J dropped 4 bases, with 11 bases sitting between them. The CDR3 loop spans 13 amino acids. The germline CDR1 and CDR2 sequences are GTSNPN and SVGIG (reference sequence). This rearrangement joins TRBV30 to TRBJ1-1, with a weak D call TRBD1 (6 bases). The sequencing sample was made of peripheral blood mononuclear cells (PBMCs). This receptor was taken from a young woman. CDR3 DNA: TGTGCCTGGAGTAGGACAGATAGCACTGAAGCTTTCTTT. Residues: CAWSRTDSTEAFF. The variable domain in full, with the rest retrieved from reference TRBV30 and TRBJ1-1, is SQTIHQWPATLVQPVGSPLSLECTVEGTSNPNLYWYRQAAGRGLQLLFYSVGIGQISSEVPQNLSASRPQDRQFILSSKKLLLSDSGFYLCAWSRTDSTEAFFGQGTRLTVV.